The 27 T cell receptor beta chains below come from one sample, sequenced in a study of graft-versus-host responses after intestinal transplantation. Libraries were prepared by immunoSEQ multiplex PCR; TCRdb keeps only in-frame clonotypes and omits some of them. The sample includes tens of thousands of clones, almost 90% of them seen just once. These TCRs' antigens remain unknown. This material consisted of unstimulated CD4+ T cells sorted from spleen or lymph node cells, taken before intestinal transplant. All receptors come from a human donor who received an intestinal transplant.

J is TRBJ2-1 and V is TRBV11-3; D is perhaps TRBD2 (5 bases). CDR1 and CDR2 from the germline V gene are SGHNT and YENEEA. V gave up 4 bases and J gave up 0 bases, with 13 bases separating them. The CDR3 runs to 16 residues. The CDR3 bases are TGTGCCAGCAGCTCTGCGACGGGAAGCTCCTACAATGAGCAGTTCTTC. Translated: CASSSATGSSYNEQFF.

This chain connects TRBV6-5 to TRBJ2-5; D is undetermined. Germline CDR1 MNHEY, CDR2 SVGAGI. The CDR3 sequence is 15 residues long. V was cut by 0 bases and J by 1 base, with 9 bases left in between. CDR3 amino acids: CASSYSWAGQETQYF. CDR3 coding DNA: TGTGCCAGCAGTTACTCCTGGGCCGGCCAAGAGACCCAGTACTTC.

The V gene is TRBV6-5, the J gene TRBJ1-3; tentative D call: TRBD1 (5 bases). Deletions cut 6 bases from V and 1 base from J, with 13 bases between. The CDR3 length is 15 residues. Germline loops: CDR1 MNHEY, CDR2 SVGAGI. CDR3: CASSAQGLSGNTIYF. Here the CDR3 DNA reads TGTGCCAGCAGCGCCCAGGGACTTTCTGGAAACACCATATATTTT.

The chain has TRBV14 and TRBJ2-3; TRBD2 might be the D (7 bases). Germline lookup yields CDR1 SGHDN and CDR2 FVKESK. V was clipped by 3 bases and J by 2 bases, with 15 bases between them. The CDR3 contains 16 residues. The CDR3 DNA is TGTGCCAGCAGCCATTTGGCGGGGGCCATCACAGATACGCAGTATTTT. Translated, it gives CASSHLAGAITDTQYF.

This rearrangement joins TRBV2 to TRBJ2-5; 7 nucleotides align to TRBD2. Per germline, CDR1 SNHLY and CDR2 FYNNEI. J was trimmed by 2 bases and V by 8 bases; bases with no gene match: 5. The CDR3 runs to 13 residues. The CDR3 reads CASGSGAQETQYF. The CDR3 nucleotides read TGTGCCAGCGGGAGCGGGGCTCAAGAGACCCAGTACTTC.

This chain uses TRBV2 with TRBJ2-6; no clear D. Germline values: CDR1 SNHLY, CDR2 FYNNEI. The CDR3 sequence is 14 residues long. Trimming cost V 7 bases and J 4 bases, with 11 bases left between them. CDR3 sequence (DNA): TGTGCCAGCATCTGGAGTTCCGGGGCCAACGTCCTGACTTTC. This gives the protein CASIWSSGANVLTF.

The CDR3 region has the DNA TGTGCCAGCAGTCTAGCCTACGAGCAGTACTTC. This codes for CASSLAYEQYF. V is TRBV2 and J is TRBJ2-7; D ambiguous. Trimming pared 5 bases from V and 2 bases from J, leaving 4 bases between. The CDR3 has 11 residues. Germline values: CDR1 SNHLY, CDR2 FYNNEI.

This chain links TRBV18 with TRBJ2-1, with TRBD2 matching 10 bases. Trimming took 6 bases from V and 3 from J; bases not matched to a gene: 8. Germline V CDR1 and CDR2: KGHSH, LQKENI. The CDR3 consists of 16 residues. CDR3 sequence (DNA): TGTGCCAGCTCTACTACCGGGACTAGCGACTACAATGAGCAGTTCTTC. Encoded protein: CASSTTGTSDYNEQFF.

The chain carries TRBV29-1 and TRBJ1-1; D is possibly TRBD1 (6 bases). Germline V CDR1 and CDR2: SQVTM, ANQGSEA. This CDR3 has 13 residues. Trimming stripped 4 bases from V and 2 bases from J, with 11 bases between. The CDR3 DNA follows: TGCAGCGTTGCCAAACAGGGAAACACTGAAGCTTTCTTT. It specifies CSVAKQGNTEAFF.

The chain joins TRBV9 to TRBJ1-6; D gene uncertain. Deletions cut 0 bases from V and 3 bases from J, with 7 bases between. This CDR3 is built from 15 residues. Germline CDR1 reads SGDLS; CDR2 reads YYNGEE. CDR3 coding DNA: TGTGCCAGCAGCGTAGCTCAGAACTATAATTCACCCCTCCACTTT. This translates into CASSVAQNYNSPLHF.

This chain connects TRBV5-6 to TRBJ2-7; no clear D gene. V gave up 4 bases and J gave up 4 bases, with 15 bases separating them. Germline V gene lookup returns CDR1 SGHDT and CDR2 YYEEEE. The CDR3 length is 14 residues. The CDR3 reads CASSPIQRLYEQYF. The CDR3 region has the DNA TGTGCCAGCAGCCCGATACAGAGATTATACGAGCAGTACTTC. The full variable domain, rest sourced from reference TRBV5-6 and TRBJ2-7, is DAGVTQSPTHLIKTRGQQVTLRCSPKSGHDTVSWYQQALGQGPQFIFQYYEEEERQRGNFPDRFSGHQFPNYSSELNVNALLLGDSALYLCASSPIQRLYEQYFGPGTRLTVT.

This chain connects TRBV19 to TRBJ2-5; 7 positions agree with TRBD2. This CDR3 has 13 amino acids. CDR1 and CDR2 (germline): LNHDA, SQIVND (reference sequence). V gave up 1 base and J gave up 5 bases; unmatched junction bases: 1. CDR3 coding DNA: TGTGCCAGTAGTATAGGGGGAGGGGAGACCCAGTACTTC. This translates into CASSIGGGETQYF.

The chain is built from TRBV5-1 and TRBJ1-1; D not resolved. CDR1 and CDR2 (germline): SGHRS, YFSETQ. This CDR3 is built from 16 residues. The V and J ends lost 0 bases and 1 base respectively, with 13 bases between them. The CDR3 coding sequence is TGCGCCAGCAGCTTGGGGGTCGGAGGTGGGAACACTGAAGCTTTCTTT. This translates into CASSLGVGGGNTEAFF.

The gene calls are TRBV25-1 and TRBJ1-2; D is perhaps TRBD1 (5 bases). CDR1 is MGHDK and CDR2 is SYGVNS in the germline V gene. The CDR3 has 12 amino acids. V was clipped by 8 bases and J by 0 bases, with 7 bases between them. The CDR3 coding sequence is TGTGCCAGCGTAGGGGCTAACTATGGCTACACCTTC. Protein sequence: CASVGANYGYTF.

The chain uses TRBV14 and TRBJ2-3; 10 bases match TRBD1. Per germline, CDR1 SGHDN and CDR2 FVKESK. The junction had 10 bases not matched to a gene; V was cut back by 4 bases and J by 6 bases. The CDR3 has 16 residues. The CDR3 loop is CASSLLDRGSADTQYF. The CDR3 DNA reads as TGTGCCAGCAGCCTACTGGACAGGGGGAGTGCTGATACGCAGTATTTT.

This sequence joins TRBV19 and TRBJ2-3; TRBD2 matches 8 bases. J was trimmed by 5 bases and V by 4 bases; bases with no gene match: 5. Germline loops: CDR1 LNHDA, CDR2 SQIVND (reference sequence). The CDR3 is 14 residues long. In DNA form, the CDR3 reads TGTGCCAGTAGTAACCCCGGGGGGGGAGATACGCAGTATTTT. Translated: CASSNPGGGDTQYF.

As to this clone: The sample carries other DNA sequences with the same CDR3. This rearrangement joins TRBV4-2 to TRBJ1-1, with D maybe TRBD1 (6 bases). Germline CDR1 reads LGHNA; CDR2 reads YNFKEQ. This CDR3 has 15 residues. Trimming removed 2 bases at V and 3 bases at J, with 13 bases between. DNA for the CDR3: TGTGCCAGCAGCCAACACAGGGTAGAGGACACTGAAGCTTTCTTT. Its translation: CASSQHRVEDTEAFF.

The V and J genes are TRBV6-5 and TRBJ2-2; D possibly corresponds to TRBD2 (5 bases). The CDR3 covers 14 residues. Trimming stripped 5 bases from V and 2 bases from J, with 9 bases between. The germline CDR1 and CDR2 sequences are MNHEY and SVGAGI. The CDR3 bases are TGTGCCAGCAGTCCCGGGGAAAACACCGGGGAGCTGTTTTTT. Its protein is CASSPGENTGELFF.

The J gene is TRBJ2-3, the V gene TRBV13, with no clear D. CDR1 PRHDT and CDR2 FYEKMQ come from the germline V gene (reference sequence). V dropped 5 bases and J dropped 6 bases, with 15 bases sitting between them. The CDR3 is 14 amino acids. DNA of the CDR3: TGTGCCAGCAGCATCGGCGGCGTACTGGATACGCAGTATTTT. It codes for CASSIGGVLDTQYF. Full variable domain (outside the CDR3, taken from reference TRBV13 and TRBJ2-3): AAGVIQSPRHLIKEKRETATLKCYPIPRHDTVYWYQQGPGQDPQFLISFYEKMQSDKGSIPDRFSAQQFSDYHSELNMSSLELGDSALYFCASSIGGVLDTQYFGPGTRLTVL.

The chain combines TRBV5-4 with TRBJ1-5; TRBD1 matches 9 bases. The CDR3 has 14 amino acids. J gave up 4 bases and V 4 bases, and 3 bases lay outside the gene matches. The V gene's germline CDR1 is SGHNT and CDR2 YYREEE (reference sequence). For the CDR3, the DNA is TGTGCCAGCAGCCCGGGACAGGGTAATCAGCCCCAGCATTTT. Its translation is CASSPGQGNQPQHF. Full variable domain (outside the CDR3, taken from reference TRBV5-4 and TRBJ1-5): ETGVTQSPTHLIKTRGQQVTLRCSSQSGHNTVSWYQQALGQGPQFIFQYYREEENGRGNFPPRFSGLQFPNYSSELNVNALELDDSALYLCASSPGQGNQPQHFGDGTRLSIL.

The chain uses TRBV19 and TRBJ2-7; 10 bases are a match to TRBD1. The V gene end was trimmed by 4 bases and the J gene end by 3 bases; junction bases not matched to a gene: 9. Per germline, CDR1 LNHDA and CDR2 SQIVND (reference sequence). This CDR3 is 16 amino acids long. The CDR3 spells CASSSTEGQGIYEQYF. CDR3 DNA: TGTGCCAGTAGTAGTACCGAGGGACAGGGGATCTACGAGCAGTACTTC.

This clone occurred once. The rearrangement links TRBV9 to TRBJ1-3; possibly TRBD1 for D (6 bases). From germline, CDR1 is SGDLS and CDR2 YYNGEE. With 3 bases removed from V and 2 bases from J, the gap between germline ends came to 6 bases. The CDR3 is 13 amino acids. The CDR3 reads CASSAGAGNTIYF. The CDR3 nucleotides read TGTGCCAGCAGCGCAGGGGCTGGAAACACCATATATTTT.

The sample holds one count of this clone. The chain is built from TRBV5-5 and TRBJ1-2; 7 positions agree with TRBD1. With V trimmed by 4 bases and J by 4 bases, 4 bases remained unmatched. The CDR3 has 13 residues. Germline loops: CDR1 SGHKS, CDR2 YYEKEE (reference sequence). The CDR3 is CASSVRDSYGYTF. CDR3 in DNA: TGTGCCAGCAGCGTCCGGGACAGCTATGGCTACACCTTC.

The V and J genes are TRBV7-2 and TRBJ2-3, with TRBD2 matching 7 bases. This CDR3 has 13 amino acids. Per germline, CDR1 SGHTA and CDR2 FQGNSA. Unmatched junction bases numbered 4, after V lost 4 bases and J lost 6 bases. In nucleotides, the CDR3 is TGTGCCAGCAGCTCAAGCGGGGCCGATACGCAGTATTTT. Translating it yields CASSSSGADTQYF.

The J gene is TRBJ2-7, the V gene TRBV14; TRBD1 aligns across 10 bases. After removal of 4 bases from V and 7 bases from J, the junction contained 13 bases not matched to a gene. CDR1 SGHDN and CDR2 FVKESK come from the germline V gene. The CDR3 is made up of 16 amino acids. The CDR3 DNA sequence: TGTGCCAGCAGCCTGTGGGTGGGACAGGGGAGTCAAGAGCAGTACTTC. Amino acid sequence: CASSLWVGQGSQEQYF.

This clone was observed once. CDR3 in amino acids: CASSEPERTQHF. The CDR3 nucleotides read TGTGCCAGCAGTGAACCGGAGAGGACCCAGCATTTT. The chain uses TRBV6-1 and TRBJ1-5; D remains unclear. Trimming stripped 2 bases from V and 11 bases from J, with 10 bases between. Germline loops: CDR1 MNHNS, CDR2 SASEGT. This CDR3 spans 12 amino acids.

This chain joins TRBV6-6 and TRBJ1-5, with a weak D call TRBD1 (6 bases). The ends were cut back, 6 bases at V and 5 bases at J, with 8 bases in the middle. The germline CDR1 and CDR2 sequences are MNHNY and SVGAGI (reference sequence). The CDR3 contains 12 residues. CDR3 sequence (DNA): TGTGCCAGCAGCAGGGGTGATCAGCCCCAGCATTTT. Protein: CASSRGDQPQHF.